Each of the 2 T cell receptor beta chains below was sequenced from the same sample in a study of T-cell reconstitution after alpha-beta-depleted transplantation in children. Using unique molecular identifiers, the investigators prepared the TCRbeta library. A single record per CDR3 protein comes from TCRdb applying MiXCR to the PCR reads. This table has under 7,000 distinct CDR3 sequences, approximately 16% appearing once. The sequences come from PBMCs, collected before TCRalphabeta/CD19-depleted stem cell transplant. The source is a boy younger than 10 with acute lymphoblastic leukemia, due to receive a stem cell transplant.

By share, this clonotype counts as medium-sized. The chain couples TRBV6-1 to TRBJ1-1; D gene uncertain. The germline V gene has CDR1 MNHNS and CDR2 SASEGT. With 5 bases removed from V and 0 bases from J, the gap between germline ends came to 7 bases. The CDR3 loop spans 13 amino acids. CDR3 amino acids: CASSPQLNTEAFF. CDR3 nucleotide sequence: TGTGCCAGCAGTCCCCAGCTGAACACTGAAGCTTTCTTT.

By proportion, this clonotype is medium-sized. V gene TRBV27 combines with J gene TRBJ1-5; tentatively, D is TRBD1 (5 bases). This CDR3 is 22 amino acids long. V lost 0 bases and J 4 bases, leaving 31 bases between the germline ends. Per the germline V gene, CDR1 is MNHEY and CDR2 is SMNVEV (reference sequence). The CDR3 nucleotides read TGTGCCAGCAGTTTATCAGAAAACCGCGGTAGGACGGGACCTCGGGGTAATCAGCCCCAGCATTTT. Translation gives CASSLSENRGRTGPRGNQPQHF.